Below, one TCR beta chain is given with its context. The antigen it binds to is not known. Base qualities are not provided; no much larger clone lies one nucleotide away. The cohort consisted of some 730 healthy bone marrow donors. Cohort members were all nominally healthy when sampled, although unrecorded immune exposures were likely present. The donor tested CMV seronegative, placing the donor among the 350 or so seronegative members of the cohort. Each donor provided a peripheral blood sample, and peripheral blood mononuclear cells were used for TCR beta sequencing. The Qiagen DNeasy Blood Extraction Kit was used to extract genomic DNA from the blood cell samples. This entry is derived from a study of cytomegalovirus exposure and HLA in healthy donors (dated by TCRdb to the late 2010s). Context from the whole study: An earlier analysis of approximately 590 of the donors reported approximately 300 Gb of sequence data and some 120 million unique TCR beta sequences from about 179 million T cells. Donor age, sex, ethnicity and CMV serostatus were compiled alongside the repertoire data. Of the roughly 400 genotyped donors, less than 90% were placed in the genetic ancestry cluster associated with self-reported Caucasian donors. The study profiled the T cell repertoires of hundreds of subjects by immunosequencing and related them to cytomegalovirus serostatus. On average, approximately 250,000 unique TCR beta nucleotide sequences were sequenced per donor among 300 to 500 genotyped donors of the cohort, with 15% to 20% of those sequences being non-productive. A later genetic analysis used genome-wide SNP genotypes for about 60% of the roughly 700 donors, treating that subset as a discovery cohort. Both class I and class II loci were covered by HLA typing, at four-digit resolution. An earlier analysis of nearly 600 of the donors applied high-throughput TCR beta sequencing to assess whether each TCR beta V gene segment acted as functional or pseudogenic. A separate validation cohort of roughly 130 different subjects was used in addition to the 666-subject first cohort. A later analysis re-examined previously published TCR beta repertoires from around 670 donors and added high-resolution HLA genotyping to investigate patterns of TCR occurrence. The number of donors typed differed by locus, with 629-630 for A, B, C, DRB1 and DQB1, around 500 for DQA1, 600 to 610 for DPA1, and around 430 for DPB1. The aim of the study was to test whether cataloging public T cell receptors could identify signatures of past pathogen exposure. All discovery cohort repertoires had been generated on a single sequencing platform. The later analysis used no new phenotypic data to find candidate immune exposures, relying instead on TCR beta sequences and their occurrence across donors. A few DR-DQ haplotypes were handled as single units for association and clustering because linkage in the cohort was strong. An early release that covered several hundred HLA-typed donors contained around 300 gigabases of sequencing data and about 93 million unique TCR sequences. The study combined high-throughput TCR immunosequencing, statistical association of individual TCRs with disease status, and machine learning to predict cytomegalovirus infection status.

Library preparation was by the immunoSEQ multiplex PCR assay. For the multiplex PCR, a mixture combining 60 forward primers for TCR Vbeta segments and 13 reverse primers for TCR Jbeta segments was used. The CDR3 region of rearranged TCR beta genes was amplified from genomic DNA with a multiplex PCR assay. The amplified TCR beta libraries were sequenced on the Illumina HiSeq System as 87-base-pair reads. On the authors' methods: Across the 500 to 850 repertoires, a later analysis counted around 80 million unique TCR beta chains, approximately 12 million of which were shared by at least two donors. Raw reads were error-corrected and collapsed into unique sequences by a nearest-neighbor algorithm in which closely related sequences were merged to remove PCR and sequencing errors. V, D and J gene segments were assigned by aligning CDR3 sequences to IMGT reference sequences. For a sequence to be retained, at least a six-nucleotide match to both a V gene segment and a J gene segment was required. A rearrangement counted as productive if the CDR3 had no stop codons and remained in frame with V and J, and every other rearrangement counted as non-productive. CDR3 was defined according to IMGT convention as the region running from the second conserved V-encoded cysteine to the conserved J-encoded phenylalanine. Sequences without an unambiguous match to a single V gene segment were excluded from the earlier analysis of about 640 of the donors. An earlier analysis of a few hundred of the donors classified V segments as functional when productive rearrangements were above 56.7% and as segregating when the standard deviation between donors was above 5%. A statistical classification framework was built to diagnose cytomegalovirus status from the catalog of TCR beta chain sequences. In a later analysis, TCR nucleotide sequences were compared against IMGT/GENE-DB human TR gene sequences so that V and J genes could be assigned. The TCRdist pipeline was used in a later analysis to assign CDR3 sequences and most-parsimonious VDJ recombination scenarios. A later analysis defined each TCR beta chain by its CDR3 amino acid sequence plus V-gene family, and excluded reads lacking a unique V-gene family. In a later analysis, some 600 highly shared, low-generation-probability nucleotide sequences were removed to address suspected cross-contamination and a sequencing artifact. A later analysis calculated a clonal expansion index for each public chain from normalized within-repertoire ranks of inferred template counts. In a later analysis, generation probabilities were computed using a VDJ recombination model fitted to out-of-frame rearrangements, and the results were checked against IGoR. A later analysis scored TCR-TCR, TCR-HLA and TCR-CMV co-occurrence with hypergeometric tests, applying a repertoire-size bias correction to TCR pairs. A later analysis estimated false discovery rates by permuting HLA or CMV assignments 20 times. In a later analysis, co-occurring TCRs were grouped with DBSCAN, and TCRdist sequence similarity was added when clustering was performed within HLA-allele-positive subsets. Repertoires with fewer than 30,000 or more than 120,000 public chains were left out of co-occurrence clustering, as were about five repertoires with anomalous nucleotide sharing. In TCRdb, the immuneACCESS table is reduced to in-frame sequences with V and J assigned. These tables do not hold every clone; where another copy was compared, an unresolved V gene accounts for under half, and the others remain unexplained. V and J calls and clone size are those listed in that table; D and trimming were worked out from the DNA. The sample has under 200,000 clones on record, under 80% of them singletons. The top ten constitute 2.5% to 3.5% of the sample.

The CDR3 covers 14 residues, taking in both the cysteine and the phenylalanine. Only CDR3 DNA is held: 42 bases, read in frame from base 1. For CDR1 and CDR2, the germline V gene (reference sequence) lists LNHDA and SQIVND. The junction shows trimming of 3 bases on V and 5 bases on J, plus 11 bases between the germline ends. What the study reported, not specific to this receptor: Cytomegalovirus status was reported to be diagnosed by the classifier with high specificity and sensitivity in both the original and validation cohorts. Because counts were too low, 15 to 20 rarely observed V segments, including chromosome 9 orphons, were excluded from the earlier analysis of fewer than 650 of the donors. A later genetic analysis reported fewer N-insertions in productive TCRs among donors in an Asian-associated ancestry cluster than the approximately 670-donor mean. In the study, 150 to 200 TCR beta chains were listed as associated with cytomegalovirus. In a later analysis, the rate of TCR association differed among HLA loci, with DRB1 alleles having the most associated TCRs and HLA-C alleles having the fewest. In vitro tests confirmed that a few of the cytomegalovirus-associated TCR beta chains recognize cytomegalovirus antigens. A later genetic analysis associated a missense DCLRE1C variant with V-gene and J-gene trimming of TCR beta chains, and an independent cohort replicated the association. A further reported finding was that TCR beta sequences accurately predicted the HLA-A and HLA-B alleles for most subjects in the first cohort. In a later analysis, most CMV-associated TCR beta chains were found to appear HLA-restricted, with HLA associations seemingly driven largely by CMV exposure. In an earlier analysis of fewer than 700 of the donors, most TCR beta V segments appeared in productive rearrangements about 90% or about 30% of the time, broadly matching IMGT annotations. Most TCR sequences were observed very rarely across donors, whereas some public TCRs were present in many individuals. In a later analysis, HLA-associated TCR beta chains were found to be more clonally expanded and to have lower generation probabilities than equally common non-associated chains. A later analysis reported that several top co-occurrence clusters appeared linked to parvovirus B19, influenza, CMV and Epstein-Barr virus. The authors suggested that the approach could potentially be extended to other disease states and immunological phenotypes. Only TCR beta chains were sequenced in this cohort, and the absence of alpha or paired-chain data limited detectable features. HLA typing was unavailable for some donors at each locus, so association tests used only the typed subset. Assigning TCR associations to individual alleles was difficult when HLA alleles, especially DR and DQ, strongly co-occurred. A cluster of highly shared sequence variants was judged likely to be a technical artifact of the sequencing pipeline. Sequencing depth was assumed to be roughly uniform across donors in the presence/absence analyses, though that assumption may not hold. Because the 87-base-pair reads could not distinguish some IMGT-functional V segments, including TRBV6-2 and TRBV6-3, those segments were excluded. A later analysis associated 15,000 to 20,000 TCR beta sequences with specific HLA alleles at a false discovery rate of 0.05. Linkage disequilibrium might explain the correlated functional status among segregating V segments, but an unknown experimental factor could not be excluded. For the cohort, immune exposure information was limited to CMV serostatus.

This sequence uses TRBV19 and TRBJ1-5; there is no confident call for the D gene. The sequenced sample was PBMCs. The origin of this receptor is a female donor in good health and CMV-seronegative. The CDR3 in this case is CASSILVVDQPQHF. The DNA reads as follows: TGTGCCAGTAGTATCCTGGTAGTTGATCAGCCCCAGCATTTT.